This T cell receptor beta chain was sequenced for a study of shared clonotypes between healthy human individuals. The V gene lost 4 bases and the J gene lost 10 bases, with 11 bases spanning the gap. The CDR3 sequence is 12 residues long. Per the germline V gene, CDR1 is MNHEY and CDR2 is SVGAGI. Partitioning of CD4+ cells yielded a CD45RA+ naive subset and a CD45RA-negative memory subset. Only in-frame clones appear in the TCRdb table, and some are missing; sequencing was by immunoSEQ multiplex PCR. The table lists millions of clones, roughly 95% of them singletons. This clonotype was sampled from a man aged 18 to 30 in good health. The specimen was naive CD4+ T cells sorted from blood. Subset here: CD45RA+ positively selected. This chain links TRBV6-5 with TRBJ2-1; D unclear. The CDR3 DNA is TGTGCCAGCAGTTCCTTCACCTCGGAGCAGTTCTTC. It yields the protein CASSSFTSEQFF.